A selection of T cell receptor beta chains follows, all from one sample in a study of relationships among human T cell subsets. One entry per CDR3 protein results from TCRdb running MiXCR on the multiplex PCR reads. The profile shows some 16,000 distinct CDR3 sequences, around three fifths of them singletons. Material for sequencing was total T cells sorted from blood. Receptors originate from a man in his forties in good health. The CDR3 runs from the conserved cysteine through the conserved F or W. D genes are given only for firm matches. Some rows mark clone size as missing; the rest say once, few, many or name a class of expanded clone.

-	-	TRBV6-4	TRBJ2-1	TGTGCCAGCAGTGAAGTTGGGGAGGTAAATGAGCAGTTCTTC	CASSEVGEVNEQFF
-	-	TRBV7-6	TRBJ2-7	TGTGCCAGCAGCCCCAACACCTTTGCCTCCGAGCAGTACTTC	CASSPNTFASEQYF
TRBD1	-	TRBV28	TRBJ2-1	TGTGCCAGCAGAAGGACAGGGGCCCACAATGAGCAGTTCTTC	CASRRTGAHNEQFF
TRBD1	few	TRBV5-6	TRBJ2-3	TGTGCCAGCAGCTTGGGCCAGGGGGCGCCGGATATCACAGATACGCAGTATTTT	CASSLGQGAPDITDTQYF
TRBD1	few	TRBV5-4	TRBJ2-7	TGTGCCAGCAGCTCCCGGACAGGTTCCTACGAGCAGTACTTC	CASSSRTGSYEQYF
TRBD1	-	TRBV29-1	TRBJ1-2	TGCAGCGTCGATGACAGGGACCCCACTAACTATGGCTACACCTTC	CSVDDRDPTNYGYTF
TRBD1	-	TRBV14	TRBJ1-5	TGTGCCAGCAGCCAAGCTGGGACAGGTCAGCCCCAGCATTTT	CASSQAGTGQPQHF
-	-	TRBV11-2	TRBJ2-3	TGTGCCAGCAGCTTCGGGACTGTTACAGATACGCAGTATTTT	CASSFGTVTDTQYF
-	few	TRBV11-3	TRBJ2-1	TGTGCCAGCAGCCCCGGGTCGACCGACAATGAGCAGTTCTTC	CASSPGSTDNEQFF
-	-	TRBV5-1	TRBJ2-2	TGCGCCAGCAGCTTACCTGCGAACACCGGGGAGCTGTTTTTT	CASSLPANTGELFF
TRBD2	-	TRBV28	TRBJ2-7	TGTGCCAGCAGTCTCTCTAGCGGGGGGGCTTACGAGCAGTACTTC	CASSLSSGGAYEQYF
TRBD2	-	TRBV19	TRBJ2-1	TGTGCCAGTAGTAAAGGACTAGCGGGAGGGAATGAGCAGTTCTTC	CASSKGLAGGNEQFF
-	-	TRBV29-1	TRBJ2-5	TGCAGCGTTGAAACGGCCCAGGCAGGCCTCCAAGAGACCCAGTACTTC	CSVETAQAGLQETQYF
-	few	TRBV7-9	TRBJ2-7	TGTGCCAGCAGCTCTTCGACCCTTGGGAACGAGCAGTACTTC	CASSSSTLGNEQYF
-	-	TRBV12-3/TRBV12-4	TRBJ1-2	TGTGCCAGCAGTTTGAAAAGGTTCAATGGCTACACCTTC	CASSLKRFNGYTF
TRBD2	-	TRBV11-2	TRBJ2-5	TGTGCCAGCAGCTCTAGCGGGGTGGTATTGGAGACCCAGTACTTC	CASSSSGVVLETQYF
-	few	TRBV28	TRBJ2-7	TGTGCCAGCACCGTCGCTCGGCGTAGCTCCTACGAGCAGTACTTC	CASTVARRSSYEQYF
TRBD2	few	TRBV29-1	TRBJ2-5	TGCAGCGTTGATGGGGCGGGGGGAGAGACCCAGTACTTC	CSVDGAGGETQYF
-	-	TRBV4-1	TRBJ1-3	TGCGCCAGCAGCCTGCAAAATAGGGGAACCTCTGGAAACACCATATATTTT	CASSLQNRGTSGNTIYF
-	-	TRBV11-2	TRBJ1-3	TGTGCCAGCGGCCGACAGATGGGAATTGGAAACACCATATATTTT	CASGRQMGIGNTIYF
TRBD1	once	TRBV7-9	TRBJ2-7	TGTGCCAGCAGCTCTACAGGGGGCCGCGAGTTTTACGAGCAGTACTTC	CASSSTGGREFYEQYF
-	-	TRBV6-1	TRBJ2-7	TGTGCCAGCAGTGAACAGGTGATTTCAACCTACGAGCAGTACTTC	CASSEQVISTYEQYF
-	-	TRBV11-2	TRBJ2-5	TGTGCCTCTAGTAGCGGAGACGTACAAGAGACCCAGTACTTC	CASSSGDVQETQYF
TRBD1	-	TRBV4-2	TRBJ1-5	TGTGCCAGCAGCCAGGGACAGCGCAATCAGCCCCAGCATTTT	CASSQGQRNQPQHF
TRBD1	-	TRBV12-3/TRBV12-4	TRBJ2-5	TGTGCCAGCAGAGTTTGGCCACAGGGGATCCAAGAGACCCAGTACTTC	CASRVWPQGIQETQYF
TRBD1	few	TRBV28	TRBJ1-1	TGTGCCAGCATGGCCTATGGACAGGGGAGGAGCACTGAAGCTTTCTTT	CASMAYGQGRSTEAFF
-	-	TRBV28	TRBJ2-5	TGTGCCAGCAGAAGGACTGGTATCCAAGAGACCCAGTACTTC	CASRRTGIQETQYF
TRBD1	-	TRBV11-2	TRBJ1-5	TGTGCCAGCAGCTTAGATGGGGACAGAAATAGCAATCAGCCCCAGCATTTT	CASSLDGDRNSNQPQHF
-	few	TRBV11-2	TRBJ1-3	TGTGCCAGCAGCTTAGACTTCTCTGGAAACACCATATATTTT	CASSLDFSGNTIYF
TRBD2	-	TRBV7-2	TRBJ2-5	TGTGCCAGCAGCTACGTAGCGGGGAAGCAAGGAGAGACCCAGTACTTC	CASSYVAGKQGETQYF
TRBD2	few	TRBV7-3	TRBJ2-3	TGTGCCAGCGGACTAGCGGTCGTCACAGATACGCAGTATTTT	CASGLAVVTDTQYF
TRBD2	-	TRBV12-3/TRBV12-4	TRBJ2-4	TGTGCCAGCAACGTGGGACTAGCGGGTTCCAAAAACATTCAGTACTTC	CASNVGLAGSKNIQYF
-	few	TRBV10-3	TRBJ1-1	TGTGCCAGCAGTTCCCGGGACGGGGGTTACACTGAAGCTTTCTTT	CASSSRDGGYTEAFF
-	-	TRBV27	TRBJ2-7	TGTGCCAGCAGTTTGATCGGGAAGTACGAGCAGTACTTC	CASSLIGKYEQYF
TRBD1	-	TRBV7-2	TRBJ1-3	TGTGCCAGCGGCCCGCGGGACAGTGGAAACACCATATATTTT	CASGPRDSGNTIYF
-	few	TRBV11-1	TRBJ1-2	TGTGCCAGCAGCGCAAGCGACGGTGGCTTATATGGCTACACCTTC	CASSASDGGLYGYTF
TRBD1	few	TRBV6-1	TRBJ1-5	TGTGCCAGCAGTGAAGCTACTAGACAGGGGTATCAGCCCCAGCATTTT	CASSEATRQGYQPQHF
TRBD1	few	TRBV5-4	TRBJ1-2	TGCGCCAGCAGCGATCCGGGACAGGACCCCTATGGCTACACCTTC	CASSDPGQDPYGYTF
-	-	TRBV20-1	TRBJ2-7	TGCAGTGCTAGAGATGGCAGGCTTCCCTACGAGCAGTACTTC	CSARDGRLPYEQYF
TRBD1	-	TRBV20-1	TRBJ2-1	TGCAGTGCTCCCCTCCCAGGACAGGGGGAATTAGAGCAGTTCTTC	CSAPLPGQGELEQFF
-	few	TRBV1	TRBJ2-5	TGCACCAGCAGCCAAATAGACGAGACCCAGTACTTC	CTSSQIDETQYF
TRBD1	few	TRBV5-1	TRBJ1-2	TGCGCCAGCTCGACCTGGACAGGGGGCAATGGCTACACCTTC	CASSTWTGGNGYTF